This entry lists 8 T cell receptor beta chains sequenced from one sample in a study of cytomegalovirus exposure and HLA in healthy donors. PCR used 60 Vbeta primers and 13 Jbeta primers. The table came from immunoSEQ multiplex PCR; TCRdb's copy has only in-frame clones and leaves some out. The sample contains 100,000 or so clones, about 83% of which appear only once. The source material was PBMCs. The receptors derive from a female donor in good health and CMV-seropositive.

In DNA, the CDR3 is TGTGCCAGCAGCTCCTCCGGTCGGACGGAGGTGAACACTGAAGCTTTCTTT. Protein product: CASSSSGRTEVNTEAFF. This sequence joins TRBV5-6 and TRBJ1-1, with D hard to call. The ends were cut back, 3 bases at V and 0 bases at J, with 18 bases in the middle. Germline V gene lookup returns CDR1 SGHDT and CDR2 YYEEEE. This CDR3 is built from 17 residues.

This clone was detected only a few times. The V gene is TRBV7-2, the J gene TRBJ2-3, with 7 bases lining up with TRBD2. With V trimmed by 3 bases and J by 6 bases, 12 bases remained unmatched. The CDR3 is 16 residues long. The germline V gene has CDR1 SGHTA and CDR2 FQGNSA. The CDR3: CASSFGGGERTDTQYF. The DNA of the CDR3 is TGTGCCAGCAGCTTTGGTGGGGGGGAACGTACGGATACGCAGTATTTT.

The rearrangement links TRBV28 to TRBJ2-7, with 7 positions matching TRBD2. The junction had 1 base not matched to a gene; V was cut back by 2 bases and J by 3 bases. The germline CDR1 and CDR2 sequences are MDHEN and SYDVKM. This CDR3 is 13 amino acids long. CDR3 DNA: TGTGCCAGCAGTTTACTAGCGGACTACGAGCAGTACTTC. Its translation: CASSLLADYEQYF.

The gene calls are TRBV15 and TRBJ2-7; D call uncertain. This CDR3 is 12 amino acids long. Germline CDR1 and CDR2: LNHNV and YYDKDF (reference sequence). V lost 0 bases, J lost 6 bases, and 6 bases lay in between. The CDR3 DNA reads TGTGCCACCAGCAGAGATCATTCCGAGCAGTACTTC. It yields the protein CATSRDHSEQYF.

The chain employs TRBV27 and TRBJ2-3, with 10 nucleotides matching TRBD2. With 6 bases clipped from V and 3 bases from J, the junction kept 9 bases outside the gene matches. Germline values: CDR1 MNHEY, CDR2 SMNVEV (reference sequence). The CDR3 length is 16 residues. The CDR3 loop is CASRGKRGGLTDTQYF. The CDR3 DNA sequence: TGTGCCAGCAGGGGTAAGCGGGGGGGATTGACAGATACGCAGTATTTT.

The chain employs TRBV28 and TRBJ1-2; 9 positions agree with TRBD1. The germline V gene has CDR1 MDHEN and CDR2 SYDVKM. The CDR3 length is 15 residues. The junction had 14 bases not matched to a gene; V was cut back by 8 bases and J by 7 bases. The CDR3 DNA follows: TGTGCCAGCCGGCCCCAGGACAGGGGAAATCGTGGCTACACCTTC. Its protein product is CASRPQDRGNRGYTF.

CDR3 DNA: TGTGCCAGCAGCGTAGGTGAAGCAGGGGGTATTGGGGAGACCCAGTACTTC. Encoded protein: CASSVGEAGGIGETQYF. This rearrangement joins TRBV9 to TRBJ2-5; 7 bases fit TRBD1. Germline values: CDR1 SGDLS, CDR2 YYNGEE. There are 17 residues in the CDR3. Losses at the gene ends were 0 bases for V and 5 bases for J; bases not matched to a gene: 13.

The genes are TRBV10-2 and TRBJ2-7; 7 bases match TRBD1. Looked up from germline, CDR1 is WSHSY and CDR2 is SAAADI. This CDR3 contains 13 residues. Germline trimming cut 7 bases from V and 2 bases from J; bases unmatched to any gene: 5. This chain's CDR3 is CASKWDSAYEQYF. In DNA form, the CDR3 reads TGCGCCAGCAAATGGGACAGCGCCTACGAGCAGTACTTC.